One sample yielded the 22 T cell receptor beta chains listed below, sequenced in a study of cytomegalovirus exposure and HLA in healthy donors. Primers: 60 Vbeta forward and 13 Jbeta reverse. Libraries were prepared by immunoSEQ multiplex PCR; TCRdb keeps only in-frame clonotypes and omits some of them. The sample shows around 220,000 clones, 65% to 90% of them seen only once. Input material: PBMCs. The receptors originated from a girl under 18 in good health and CMV-seronegative.

This chain connects TRBV7-8 to TRBJ1-4, with D possibly being TRBD1 (5 bases). The CDR3 spans 16 residues. V lost 7 bases to trimming and J lost 6 bases, with 21 bases between them. Germline V gene lookup returns CDR1 SGHVS and CDR2 FQNEAQ. CDR3 sequence (DNA): TGTGCCAGCACACCCGGGCAGGGAAGTGTTTATGAAAAACTGTTTTTT. Protein product: CASTPGQGSVYEKLFF.

This sequence joins TRBV5-1 and TRBJ2-7; weak D call: TRBD2 (6 bases). Looked up from germline, CDR1 is SGHRS and CDR2 is YFSETQ. The CDR3 consists of 14 residues. Trimming pared 4 bases from V and 4 bases from J, leaving 15 bases between. CDR3: CASSSGQSGYEQYF. The CDR3, as DNA: TGCGCCAGCAGCAGCGGTCAGAGCGGGTACGAGCAGTACTTC.

The rearrangement joins TRBV30 to TRBJ2-1; 14 bases are shared with TRBD2. The CDR3 contains 15 residues. V lost 4 bases, J lost 8 bases, and 7 bases stayed unmatched. Germline-derived CDR1 and CDR2 are GTSNPN and SVGIG (reference sequence). The CDR3 DNA is TGTGCCTGGAAGAGGACTAGCGGGAGGATCGATGAGCAGTTCTTC. It encodes CAWKRTSGRIDEQFF.

The gene calls are TRBV25-1 and TRBJ2-1, with TRBD1 matching 11 bases. The CDR3 covers 15 residues. Germline V gene sequence: CDR1 MGHDK, CDR2 SYGVNS. V lost 8 bases, J lost 1 base, and 4 bases stayed unmatched. CDR3 in DNA: TGTGCCAGCGTGGGACAGGGGGAATCCTACAATGAGCAGTTCTTC. It is translated as CASVGQGESYNEQFF.

This clone turned up a few times. J is TRBJ2-7 and V is TRBV7-3; TRBD2 agrees at 8 bases. The CDR3 has 15 residues. J was trimmed by 6 bases and V by 2 bases; bases with no gene match: 9. Germline values: CDR1 SGHTA, CDR2 FQGTGA. The CDR3 bases are TGTGCCAGCAGCTTACTTAGGGCGGGAGGAGGCGAGCAGTACTTC. Translating gives CASSLLRAGGGEQYF.

This chain links TRBV29-1 with TRBJ2-1; perhaps TRBD2 as D (6 bases). This CDR3 has 14 amino acids. V was cut by 4 bases and J by 12 bases, with 22 bases left in between. Germline loops: CDR1 SQVTM, CDR2 ANQGSEA. Here the CDR3 DNA reads TGCAGCGTTGTTGACGGGAGCCGAGGAATCGCGCAGTTCTTC. Translation: CSVVDGSRGIAQFF.

The chain couples TRBV6-5 to TRBJ1-1, with D possibly TRBD1 on 6 matching bases. V dropped 4 bases and J dropped 11 bases, with 20 bases sitting between them. Germline V gives CDR1 MNHEY, CDR2 SVGAGI. This CDR3 has 14 residues. The CDR3 loop is CASSSESNRAAAFF. CDR3 coding DNA: TGTGCCAGCAGTTCCGAATCAAACAGGGCCGCGGCTTTCTTT.

The genes are TRBV19 and TRBJ1-2; 9 bases are a match to TRBD1. The CDR3 extends over 14 amino acids. Germline CDR1 LNHDA, CDR2 SQIVND (reference sequence). The trim removed 8 bases at V and 4 bases at J, leaving 8 bases unmatched. The CDR3 loop reads CASAPGTGSYGYTF. CDR3 sequence (DNA): TGTGCCAGTGCCCCCGGGACAGGGTCCTATGGCTACACCTTC.

The chain has TRBV6-5 and TRBJ1-3; 9 bases align to TRBD1. CDR1 is MNHEY and CDR2 is SVGAGI in the germline V gene. The CDR3 runs to 16 residues. V lost 0 bases to trimming and J lost 4 bases; unmatched junction nucleotides: 4. This chain's CDR3 is CASSYSGTGTGNTIYF. The CDR3 nucleotides are TGTGCCAGCAGTTACTCGGGGACAGGGACCGGAAACACCATATATTTT.

The gene calls are TRBV13 and TRBJ1-1; 11 positions agree with TRBD1. Germline V gene sequence: CDR1 PRHDT, CDR2 FYEKMQ (reference sequence). This CDR3 comprises 14 residues. Trimming took 5 bases from V and 8 from J; bases not matched to a gene: 7. This chain's CDR3 is CASSAGTGGFEAFF. The CDR3 DNA sequence: TGTGCCAGCAGCGCCGGGACAGGGGGGTTCGAAGCTTTCTTT.

This chain connects TRBV9 to TRBJ2-1; 13 positions match TRBD2. This CDR3 is built from 14 residues. V lost 3 bases, J lost 9 bases, and 3 bases stayed unmatched. Germline CDR1 and CDR2: SGDLS and YYNGEE. The CDR3 DNA sequence: TGTGCCAGCAGCGGGGGACTAGCGGGACCTGAGCAGTTCTTC. Translating gives CASSGGLAGPEQFF.

The chain carries TRBV5-1 and TRBJ1-5; TRBD1 matches 8 bases. V lost 4 bases and J lost 7; bases outside the gene matches: 16. This CDR3 is built from 17 residues. CDR1 SGHRS and CDR2 YFSETQ come from the germline V gene. CDR3 DNA sequence: TGCGCCAGCAGCCTCGGACCCGGACAGGGAATGGACCAGCCCCAGCATTTT. Translating gives CASSLGPGQGMDQPQHF.

This chain connects TRBV6-5 to TRBJ2-1; 9 nucleotides match TRBD1. This CDR3 is built from 15 residues. Germline CDR1 and CDR2: MNHEY and SVGAGI. Germline trimming cut 0 bases from V and 5 bases from J; bases unmatched to any gene: 2. The CDR3 here is CASSYSGQGNNEQFF. The CDR3 DNA reads TGTGCCAGCAGTTACTCGGGACAGGGAAACAATGAGCAGTTCTTC.

The chain is built from TRBV29-1 and TRBJ2-7; 7 positions agree with TRBD2. The length of the CDR3 is 15 residues. In germline, CDR1 is SQVTM, CDR2 ANQGSEA. V trimming: 4 bases; J trimming: 5 bases; junction bases outside the gene matches: 14. Here the CDR3 reads CSVARGGYPYHEQYF. In nucleotides, the CDR3 is TGCAGCGTTGCCCGGGGAGGGTATCCCTACCACGAGCAGTACTTC.

This clone showed up just once. The chain joins TRBV19 to TRBJ1-5, with TRBD1 as a possible D gene (5 bases). The V gene's germline CDR1 is LNHDA and CDR2 SQIVND (reference sequence). This CDR3 has 14 residues. V shed 3 bases and J shed 1 base, with 7 bases lying between them. CDR3 DNA sequence: TGTGCCAGTAGTATGTGGGGCAGCAATCAGCCCCAGCATTTT. Protein product: CASSMWGSNQPQHF.

This sequence joins TRBV25-1 and TRBJ1-1, with D maybe TRBD1 (6 bases). The V end was cut by 4 bases, the J end by 1 base, with 10 bases between. Germline values: CDR1 MGHDK, CDR2 SYGVNS. The CDR3 covers 14 residues. The CDR3 region has the DNA TGTGCCAGCAGTGGCCGAGGGGGGAACACTGAAGCTTTCTTT. Translating gives CASSGRGGNTEAFF.

The chain is built from TRBV6-5 and TRBJ1-1, with 7 bases aligning to TRBD1. V was clipped by 6 bases and J by 4 bases; unmatched bases: 8. This CDR3 has 14 residues. Germline values: CDR1 MNHEY, CDR2 SVGAGI. CDR3 loop: CASRSTGVVTEAFF. The CDR3, as DNA: TGTGCCAGCAGGAGTACAGGGGTCGTCACTGAAGCTTTCTTT.

The chain employs TRBV11-3 and TRBJ2-1; TRBD2 matches 13 bases. From germline, CDR1 is SGHNT and CDR2 YENEEA. V was pared by 3 bases and J by 8 bases, with 10 bases of the junction left unmatched. CDR3 length: 17 residues. The CDR3 nucleotides read TGTGCCAGCAGCTTCTCCAGGACTAGCGGGAGTAAAGATGAGCAGTTCTTC. It encodes CASSFSRTSGSKDEQFF.

The chain links TRBV9 to TRBJ2-7, with TRBD2 matching over 8 bases. CDR3 length: 16 amino acids. Germline CDR1 reads SGDLS; CDR2 reads YYNGEE. V lost 0 bases and J lost 7; bases outside the gene matches: 12. The DNA for the CDR3 is TGTGCCAGCAGCGTAGCCGGTGGACTAGCCGCGGGGGAGCAGTACTTC. It encodes CASSVAGGLAAGEQYF.

CDR3 loop: CASQWSDTQYF. The CDR3 coding sequence is TGTGCCAGCCAGTGGTCAGATACGCAGTATTTT. The V gene is TRBV7-2, the J gene TRBJ2-3, with D uncertain. Germline assignment: CDR1 SGHTA and CDR2 FQGNSA. The V end lost 8 bases, the J end lost 4 bases, and 7 bases lay between the germline ends. CDR3 length: 11 residues.

The chain combines TRBV28 with TRBJ2-7; 8 nucleotides match TRBD2. The CDR3 length is 14 residues. With 3 bases clipped from V and 4 bases from J, the junction kept 5 bases outside the gene matches. Germline V gene sequence: CDR1 MDHEN, CDR2 SYDVKM. CDR3 sequence: CASSFGTSPYEQYF. The CDR3 region has the DNA TGTGCCAGCAGTTTCGGGACTAGTCCGTACGAGCAGTACTTC.

The chain recombines TRBV15 with TRBJ2-7; 11 bases map to TRBD1. The V gene end was trimmed by 0 bases and the J gene end by 6 bases; junction bases not matched to a gene: 4. This CDR3 has 15 residues. Germline CDR1 and CDR2: LNHNV and YYDKDF (reference sequence). CDR3 amino acids: CATSRDRGTGGEQYF. The CDR3 region has the DNA TGTGCCACCAGCAGAGATCGCGGGACAGGGGGCGAGCAGTACTTC. The full variable domain, its missing parts supplied by reference TRBV15 and TRBJ2-7, is DAMVIQNPRYQVTQFGKPVTLSCSQTLNHNVMYWYQQKSSQAPKLLFHYYDKDFNNEADTPDNFQSRRPNTSFCFLDIRSPGLGDTAMYLCATSRDRGTGGEQYFGPGTRLTVT.